This T cell receptor (beta chain) originates from a study of blood T cell repertoires in COVID-19. Study overall: Specimens from acute and convalescent COVID-19 originated in the United States, Italy and Spain. PBMCs, B-cell-depleted T cells, or T cells provided the cDNA or gDNA that made up the material.

The J segment lost 7 bases and the V segment lost 1 base, leaving 2 bases of the junction unmatched. The CDR3 is made up of 14 amino acids. The germline gives CDR1 MGHRA, CDR2 YSYEKL. Original methodology: For nucleated cells, counts were estimated from reference gene primer amplification. Here immunoSEQ multiplex PCR was the method, and the copy in TCRdb shows in-frame clones only, minus some. The V and J calls and clone size are taken from that table; D and trimming were inferred from the DNA. Of about 240,000 clones listed, approximately 83% were seen once; the top ten hold more than 8%. The TCR was taken from a woman aged 80 or over with acute or convalescent COVID-19. This rearrangement joins TRBV4-1 to TRBJ1-5; 9 bases map to TRBD1. The sequenced sample was peripheral blood. DNA for the CDR3: TGCGCCAGCAGCCAAGGACAGGGGGAACAGCCCCAGCATTTT. It specifies CASSQGQGEQPQHF.